This TCR beta chain stems from a study of blood T cell repertoires in COVID-19. About the research overall: T cells, B-cell-depleted T cells, or PBMCs provided the cDNA or gDNA that served as material.

Generated by immunoSEQ multiplex PCR, the TCRdb table keeps only in-frame clones and is missing some. The sample lists under 300,000 clones, approximately 87% seen once, with 5.5% to 6.5% in the top ten. After removal of 7 bases from V and 6 bases from J, the junction contained 8 bases not matched to a gene. The CDR3 is made up of 14 amino acids. The germline CDR1 and CDR2 sequences are MNHEY and SVGAGI. The rearrangement uses TRBV6-5 and TRBJ2-3; 9 nucleotides line up with TRBD1. Sequencing was done on a sample of peripheral blood. This clonotype was sampled from a man in his 60s with acute or convalescent COVID-19. The CDR3 DNA reads as TGTGCCAGCATCCTGACAGGGGGTGTTGATACGCAGTATTTT. It is translated as CASILTGGVDTQYF.